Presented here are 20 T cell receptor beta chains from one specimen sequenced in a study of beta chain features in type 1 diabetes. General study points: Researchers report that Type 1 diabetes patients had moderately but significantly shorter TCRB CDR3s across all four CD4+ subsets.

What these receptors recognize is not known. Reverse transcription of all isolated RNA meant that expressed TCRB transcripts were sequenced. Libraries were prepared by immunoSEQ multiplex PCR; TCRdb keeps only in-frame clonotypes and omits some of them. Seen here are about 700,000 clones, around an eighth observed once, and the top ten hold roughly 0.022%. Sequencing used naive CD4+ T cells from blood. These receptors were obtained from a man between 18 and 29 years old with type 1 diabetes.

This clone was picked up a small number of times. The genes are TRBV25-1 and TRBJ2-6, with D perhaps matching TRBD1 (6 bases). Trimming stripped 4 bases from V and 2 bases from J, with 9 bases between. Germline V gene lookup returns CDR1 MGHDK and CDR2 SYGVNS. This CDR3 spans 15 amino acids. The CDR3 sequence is CASSAPGAGANVLTF. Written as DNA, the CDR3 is TGTGCCAGCAGTGCCCCAGGGGCTGGGGCCAACGTCCTGACTTTC. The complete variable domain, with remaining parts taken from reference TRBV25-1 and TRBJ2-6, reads EADIYQTPRYLVIGTGKKITLECSQTMGHDKMYWYQQDPGMELHLIHYSYGVNSTEKGDLSSESTVSRIRTEHFPLTLESARPSHTSQYLCASSAPGAGANVLTFGAGSRLTVL.

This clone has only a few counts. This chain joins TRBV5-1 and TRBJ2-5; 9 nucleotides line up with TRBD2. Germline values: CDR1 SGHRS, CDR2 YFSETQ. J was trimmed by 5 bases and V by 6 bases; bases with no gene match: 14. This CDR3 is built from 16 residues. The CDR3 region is CASKPGQAGGRETQYF. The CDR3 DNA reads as TGCGCCAGCAAGCCTGGGCAAGCGGGGGGTCGGGAGACCCAGTACTTC.

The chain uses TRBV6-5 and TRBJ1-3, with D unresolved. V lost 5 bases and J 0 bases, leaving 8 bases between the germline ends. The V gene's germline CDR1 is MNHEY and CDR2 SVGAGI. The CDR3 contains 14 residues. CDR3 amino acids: CASSRVDSGNTIYF. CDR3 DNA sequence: TGTGCCAGCAGTCGGGTCGACTCTGGAAACACCATATATTTT.

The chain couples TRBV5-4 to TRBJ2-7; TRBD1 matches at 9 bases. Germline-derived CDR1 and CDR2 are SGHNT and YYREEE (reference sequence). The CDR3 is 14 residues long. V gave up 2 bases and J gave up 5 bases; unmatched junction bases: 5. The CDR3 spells CASSLRDRDHEQYF. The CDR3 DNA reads TGTGCCAGCAGCTTACGGGACAGGGACCACGAGCAGTACTTC.

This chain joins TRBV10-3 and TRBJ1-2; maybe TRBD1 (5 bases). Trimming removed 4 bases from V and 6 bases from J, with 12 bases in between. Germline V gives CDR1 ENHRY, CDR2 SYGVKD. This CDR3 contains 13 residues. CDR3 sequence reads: CAISVRQGHGYTF. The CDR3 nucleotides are TGTGCCATCAGTGTACGGCAGGGTCATGGCTACACCTTC.

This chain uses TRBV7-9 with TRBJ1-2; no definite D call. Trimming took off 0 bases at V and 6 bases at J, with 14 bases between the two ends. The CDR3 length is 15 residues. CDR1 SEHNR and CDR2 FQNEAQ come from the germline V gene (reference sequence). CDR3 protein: CASSLAQKDSDGYTF. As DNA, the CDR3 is TGTGCCAGCAGCTTAGCGCAGAAGGATAGCGATGGCTACACCTTC.

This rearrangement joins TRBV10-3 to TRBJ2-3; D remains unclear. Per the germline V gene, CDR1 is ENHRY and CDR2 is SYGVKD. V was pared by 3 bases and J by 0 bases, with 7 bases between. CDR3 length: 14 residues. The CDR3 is CAISDTASTDTQYF. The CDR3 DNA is TGTGCCATCAGTGACACAGCCAGCACAGATACGCAGTATTTT.

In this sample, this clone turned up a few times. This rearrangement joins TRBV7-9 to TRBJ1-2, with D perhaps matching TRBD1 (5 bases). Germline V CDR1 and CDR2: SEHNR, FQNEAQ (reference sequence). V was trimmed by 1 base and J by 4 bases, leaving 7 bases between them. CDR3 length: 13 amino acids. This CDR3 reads CASSLVGPYGYTF. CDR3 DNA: TGTGCCAGCAGCTTAGTGGGACCCTATGGCTACACCTTC.

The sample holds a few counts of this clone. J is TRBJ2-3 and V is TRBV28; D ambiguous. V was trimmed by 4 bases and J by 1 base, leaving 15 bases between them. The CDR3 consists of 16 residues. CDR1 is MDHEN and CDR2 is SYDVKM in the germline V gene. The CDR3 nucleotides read TGTGCCAGCAGTTCCCCAGCAGAGCTAGGCACAGATACGCAGTATTTT. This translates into CASSSPAELGTDTQYF.

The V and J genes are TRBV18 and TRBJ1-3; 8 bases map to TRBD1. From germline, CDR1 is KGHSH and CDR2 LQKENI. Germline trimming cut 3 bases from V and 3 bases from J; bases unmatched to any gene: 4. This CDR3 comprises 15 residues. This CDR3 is CASSPLGTGGNTIYF. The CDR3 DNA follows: TGTGCCAGCTCACCCTTGGGGACAGGTGGAAACACCATATATTTT.

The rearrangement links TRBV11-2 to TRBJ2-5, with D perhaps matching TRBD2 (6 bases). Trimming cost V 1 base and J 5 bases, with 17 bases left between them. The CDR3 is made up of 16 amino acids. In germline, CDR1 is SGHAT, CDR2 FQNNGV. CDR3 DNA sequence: TGTGCCAGCAGCTTAGTTTTTTCTTCCCGGGGGGAGACCCAGTACTTC. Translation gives CASSLVFSSRGETQYF.

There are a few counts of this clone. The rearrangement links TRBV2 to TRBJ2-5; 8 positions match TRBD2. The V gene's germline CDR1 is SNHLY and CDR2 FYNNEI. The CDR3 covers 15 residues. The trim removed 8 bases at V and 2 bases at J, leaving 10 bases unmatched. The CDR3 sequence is CASSREGSRQETQYF. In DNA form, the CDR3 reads TGTGCCAGCTCTCGGGAGGGTAGCAGGCAAGAGACCCAGTACTTC.

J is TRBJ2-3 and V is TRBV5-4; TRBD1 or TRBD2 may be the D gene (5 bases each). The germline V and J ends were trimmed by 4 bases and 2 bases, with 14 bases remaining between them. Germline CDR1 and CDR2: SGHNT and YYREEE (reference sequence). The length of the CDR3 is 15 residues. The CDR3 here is CASSLAQEDTDTQYF. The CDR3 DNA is TGTGCCAGCAGCCTAGCACAGGAGGACACAGATACGCAGTATTTT.

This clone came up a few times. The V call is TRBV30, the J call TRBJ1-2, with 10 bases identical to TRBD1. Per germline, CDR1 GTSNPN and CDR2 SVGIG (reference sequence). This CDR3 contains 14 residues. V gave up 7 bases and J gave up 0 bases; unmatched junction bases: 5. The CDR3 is CASSGTGANYGYTF. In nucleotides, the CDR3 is TGTGCCTCATCCGGGACAGGGGCTAACTATGGCTACACCTTC. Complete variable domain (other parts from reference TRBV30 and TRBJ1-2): SQTIHQWPATLVQPVGSPLSLECTVEGTSNPNLYWYRQAAGRGLQLLFYSVGIGQISSEVPQNLSASRPQDRQFILSSKKLLLSDSGFYLCASSGTGANYGYTFGSGTRLTVV.

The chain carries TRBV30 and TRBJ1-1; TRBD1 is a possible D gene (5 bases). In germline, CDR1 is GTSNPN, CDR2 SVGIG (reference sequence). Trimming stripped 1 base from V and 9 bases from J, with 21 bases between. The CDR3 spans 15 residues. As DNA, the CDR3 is TGTGCCTGGAGTGCAGACAGAAATACTATACGAAAAGCTTTCTTT. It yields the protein CAWSADRNTIRKAFF. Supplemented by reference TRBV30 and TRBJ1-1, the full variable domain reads SQTIHQWPATLVQPVGSPLSLECTVEGTSNPNLYWYRQAAGRGLQLLFYSVGIGQISSEVPQNLSASRPQDRQFILSSKKLLLSDSGFYLCAWSADRNTIRKAFFGQGTRLTVV.

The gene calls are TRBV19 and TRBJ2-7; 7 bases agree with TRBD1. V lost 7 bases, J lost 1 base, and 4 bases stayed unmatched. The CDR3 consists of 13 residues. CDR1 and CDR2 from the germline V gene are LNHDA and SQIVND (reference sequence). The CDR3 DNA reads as TGTGCCAGTATGGGGACAGAGTCCTACGAGCAGTACTTC. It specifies CASMGTESYEQYF.

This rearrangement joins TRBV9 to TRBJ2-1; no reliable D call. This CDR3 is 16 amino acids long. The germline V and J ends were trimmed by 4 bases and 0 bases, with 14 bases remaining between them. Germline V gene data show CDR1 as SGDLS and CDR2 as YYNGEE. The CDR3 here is CASSPSVGVSYNEQFF. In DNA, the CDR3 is TGTGCCAGCAGCCCCAGTGTTGGGGTCTCCTACAATGAGCAGTTCTTC.

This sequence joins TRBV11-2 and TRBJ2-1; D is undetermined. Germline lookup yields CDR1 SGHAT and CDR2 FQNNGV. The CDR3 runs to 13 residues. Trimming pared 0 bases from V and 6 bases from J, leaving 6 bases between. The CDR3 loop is CASSLDPPNEQFF. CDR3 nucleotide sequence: TGTGCCAGCAGCTTAGATCCCCCCAATGAGCAGTTCTTC. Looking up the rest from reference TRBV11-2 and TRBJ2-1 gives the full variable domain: EAGVAQSPRYKIIEKRQSVAFWCNPISGHATLYWYQQILGQGPKLLIQFQNNGVVDDSQLPKDRFSAERLKGVDSTLKIQPAKLEDSAVYLCASSLDPPNEQFFGPGTRLTVL.

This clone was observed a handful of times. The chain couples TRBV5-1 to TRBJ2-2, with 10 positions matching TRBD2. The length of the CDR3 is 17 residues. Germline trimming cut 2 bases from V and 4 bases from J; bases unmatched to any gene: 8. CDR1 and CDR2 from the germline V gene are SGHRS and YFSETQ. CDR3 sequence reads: CASSLYPSGGSTGELFF. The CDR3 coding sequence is TGCGCCAGCAGCTTATACCCTAGCGGGGGATCCACCGGGGAGCTGTTTTTT.

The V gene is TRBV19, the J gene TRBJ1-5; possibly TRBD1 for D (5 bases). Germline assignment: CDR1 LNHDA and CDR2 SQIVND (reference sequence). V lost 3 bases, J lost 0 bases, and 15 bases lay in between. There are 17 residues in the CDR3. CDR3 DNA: TGTGCCAGTAGTATCAATTTGAGGGGAAGTAGCAATCAGCCCCAGCATTTT. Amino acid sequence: CASSINLRGSSNQPQHF.